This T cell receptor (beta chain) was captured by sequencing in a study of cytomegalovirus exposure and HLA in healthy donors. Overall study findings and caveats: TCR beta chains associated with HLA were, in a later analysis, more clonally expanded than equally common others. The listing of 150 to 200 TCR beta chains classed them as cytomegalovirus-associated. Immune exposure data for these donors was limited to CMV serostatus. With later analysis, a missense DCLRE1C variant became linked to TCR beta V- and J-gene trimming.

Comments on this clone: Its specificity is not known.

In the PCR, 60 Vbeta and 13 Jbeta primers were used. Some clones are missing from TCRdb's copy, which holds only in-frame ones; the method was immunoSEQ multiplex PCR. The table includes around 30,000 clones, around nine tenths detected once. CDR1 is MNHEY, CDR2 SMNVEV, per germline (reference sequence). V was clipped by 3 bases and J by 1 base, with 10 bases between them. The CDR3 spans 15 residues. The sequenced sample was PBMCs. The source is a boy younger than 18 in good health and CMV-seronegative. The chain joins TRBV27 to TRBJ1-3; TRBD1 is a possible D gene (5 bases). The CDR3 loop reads CASSFRAKSGNTIYF. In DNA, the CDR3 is TGTGCCAGCAGTTTCAGGGCAAAATCTGGAAACACCATATATTTT.